The 5 T cell receptor beta chains reported below all come from one sample, sequenced in a study of cytomegalovirus exposure and HLA in healthy donors. With 60 Vbeta and 13 Jbeta primers, the PCR was carried out. Assay: immunoSEQ multiplex PCR; the TCRdb copy retains only in-frame clones and omits some. Among about 100,000 clones listed, roughly three quarters were seen once. Sequencing was carried out using PBMCs. All receptors come from a woman between 45 and 60 years old in good health and CMV-seropositive.

This clone was seen a few times. V usage is TRBV14 and J usage is TRBJ2-7, with D hard to call. The germline CDR1 and CDR2 sequences are SGHDN and FVKESK. Trimming cost V 3 bases and J 5 bases, with 8 bases left between them. The CDR3 length is 12 residues. As DNA, the CDR3 is TGTGCCAGCAGCCACTACCCCCACGAGCAGTACTTC. Protein product: CASSHYPHEQYF.

The chain carries TRBV5-1 and TRBJ2-1, with 14 bases matching TRBD2. The CDR3 covers 17 residues. The ends lost 4 bases at V and 5 bases at J; junction bases unmatched: 8. Germline loops: CDR1 SGHRS, CDR2 YFSETQ. The CDR3 DNA sequence: TGCGCCAGCAGCCTCGGGACTAGCGGGAGTCTCCACAATGAGCAGTTCTTC. This gives the protein CASSLGTSGSLHNEQFF.

This rearrangement joins TRBV7-3 to TRBJ2-3; TRBD1 aligns across 10 bases. Germline values: CDR1 SGHTA, CDR2 FQGTGA. V lost 5 bases to trimming and J lost 4 bases; unmatched junction nucleotides: 9. This CDR3 region has 16 residues. The CDR3 region is CASSPRQGANADTQYF. The DNA for the CDR3 is TGTGCCAGCAGCCCTAGACAGGGGGCTAACGCAGATACGCAGTATTTT.

The sample holds a few counts of this clone. The V and J genes are TRBV6-1 and TRBJ1-1; a possible D gene is TRBD1 (6 bases). CDR3 length equals 15 residues. CDR1 is MNHNS, CDR2 SASEGT, per germline. The V end lost 6 bases, the J end lost 3 bases, and 17 bases lay between the germline ends. The CDR3 is CASSVPRGADTEAFF. The CDR3 nucleotides are TGTGCCAGCAGCGTACCCCGGGGGGCGGACACTGAAGCTTTCTTT.

This chain links TRBV11-1 with TRBJ2-5; 8 positions match TRBD1. In germline, CDR1 is SGHAT, CDR2 FQDESV (reference sequence). This CDR3 contains 13 residues. V shed 5 bases and J 5 bases; nucleotides not matched to a gene: 4. For the CDR3, the DNA is TGTGCCAGCAGCAGACGACAGGGGGAGACCCAGTACTTC. The encoded protein is CASSRRQGETQYF. Looking up the rest from reference TRBV11-1 and TRBJ2-5 gives the full variable domain: EAEVAQSPRYKITEKSQAVAFWCDPISGHATLYWYRQILGQGPELLVQFQDESVVDDSQLPKDRFSAERLKGVDSTLKIQPAELGDSAMYLCASSRRQGETQYFGPGTRLLVL.